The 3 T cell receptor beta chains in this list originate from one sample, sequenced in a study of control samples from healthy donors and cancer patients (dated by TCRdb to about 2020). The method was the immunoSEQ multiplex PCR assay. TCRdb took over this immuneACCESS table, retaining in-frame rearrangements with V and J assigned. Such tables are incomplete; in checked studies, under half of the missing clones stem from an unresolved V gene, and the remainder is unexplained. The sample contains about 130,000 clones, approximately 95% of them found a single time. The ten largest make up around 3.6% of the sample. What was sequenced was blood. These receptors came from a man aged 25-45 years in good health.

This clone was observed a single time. The CDR3 protein is CASSLPRPPYEQYF. Here the CDR3 DNA reads TGTGCCAGCAGCCTCCCCAGGCCCCCCTACGAGCAGTACTTC. This chain uses TRBV6-6 with TRBJ2-7; the D is unclear. The V gene lost 6 bases and the J gene lost 2 bases, with 14 bases spanning the gap. This CDR3 region has 14 residues. CDR1 and CDR2 (germline): MNHNY, SVGAGI (reference sequence).

The CDR3 loop is CASSLGFGLAGETQYF. CDR3 DNA sequence: TGTGCCAGCAGCTTAGGATTTGGTTTAGCGGGGGAGACCCAGTACTTC. The V and J genes are TRBV7-9 and TRBJ2-5, with 8 bases identical to TRBD2. V trimming: 1 base; J trimming: 5 bases; junction bases outside the gene matches: 9. Germline CDR1 SEHNR, CDR2 FQNEAQ (reference sequence). The CDR3 spans 16 residues.

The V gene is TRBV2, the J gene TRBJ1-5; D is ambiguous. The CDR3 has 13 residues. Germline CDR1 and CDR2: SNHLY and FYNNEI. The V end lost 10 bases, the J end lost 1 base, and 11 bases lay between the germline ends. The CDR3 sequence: CATSGESNQPQHF. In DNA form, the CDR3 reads TGTGCCACCTCCGGGGAAAGCAATCAGCCCCAGCATTTT. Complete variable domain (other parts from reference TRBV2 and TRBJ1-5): EPEVTQTPSHQVTQMGQEVILRCVPISNHLYFYWYRQILGQKVEFLVSFYNNEISEKSEIFDDQFSVERPDGSNFTLKIRSTKLEDSAMYFCATSGESNQPQHFGDGTRLSIL.